Below, 3 T cell receptor beta chains from the same sample are listed, as sequenced in a study of T cells in Graves' hyperthyroidism and ophthalmopathy. Amplified TCR beta CDR3 regions came from RNA transcripts. RT-PCR in the first round (using the HTBI primer set) targeted the TCR CDR3. Each CDR3 protein is one row after TCRdb ran MiXCR on the multiplex PCR reads. The data show about 200,000 distinct CDR3 sequences, 17% seen once. Material: blood. Source of these receptors: a woman aged 50 to 65 with Graves' hyperthyroidism.

The V gene is TRBV19, the J gene TRBJ2-1; maybe TRBD2 (8 bases). The V and J ends lost 7 bases and 9 bases respectively, with 22 bases between them. CDR1 is LNHDA, CDR2 SQIVND, per germline (reference sequence). CDR3 length: 15 residues. CDR3 in DNA: TGTGCCAGTAACCCTAGGGGGCTAGCGGGTGCTGAGCAGTTCTTC. Amino acids: CASNPRGLAGAEQFF.

The chain employs TRBV2 and TRBJ1-4, with D hard to call. The V end lost 8 bases, the J end lost 7 bases, and 8 bases lay between the germline ends. The germline V gene has CDR1 SNHLY and CDR2 FYNNEI. This CDR3 has 11 residues. This CDR3 is CASGGSEKLFF. The CDR3 region has the DNA TGTGCCAGCGGAGGGAGTGAAAAACTGTTTTTT. The full variable domain, with the rest looked up from reference TRBV2 and TRBJ1-4, is EPEVTQTPSHQVTQMGQEVILRCVPISNHLYFYWYRQILGQKVEFLVSFYNNEISEKSEIFDDQFSVERPDGSNFTLKIRSTKLEDSAMYFCASGGSEKLFFGSGTQLSVL.

The gene calls are TRBV4-1 and TRBJ2-7, with 8 bases matching TRBD1. CDR3 length: 18 residues. J lost 4 bases, V lost 1 base, and 15 bases had no gene match. In germline, CDR1 is MGHRA, CDR2 YSYEKL. CDR3 sequence: CASSQGTGNPPGGYEQYF. The DNA of the CDR3 is TGCGCCAGCAGCCAAGGGACAGGGAACCCTCCAGGGGGTTACGAGCAGTACTTC.